This T cell receptor (beta chain) originates from a study of TIL therapy for anti-PD-1-resistant metastatic lung cancer. For the study at large: Most patients had lung adenocarcinoma; a few tumors were EGFR-mutant, two ALK-rearranged; half smoked currently or formerly. Findings and caveats of the study: Compared with baseline intratumoral T cells, expanded TIL cultures were more clonal and less diverse (around 5.9% vs 31%).

Sequencing used immunoSEQ v3. TCRdb's copy holds only in-frame clones and misses some; the assay was immunoSEQ multiplex PCR. The sample includes tens of thousands of clones, approximately 57% of them seen just once. With 4 bases removed from V and 4 bases from J, the gap between germline ends came to 15 bases. The CDR3 loop spans 15 amino acids. Germline values: CDR1 SGHRS, CDR2 YFSETQ. Of note for this clone: The antigen is undetermined.

Time point indicated: pre-treatment sample, taken before nivolumab and TIL therapy. The tumor samples were excised metastases, mostly pleural nodules or supraclavicular lymph nodes. Patients were adults with stage 4 NSCLC. The TCR sequence derives from a woman aged 30-85 years with non-small cell lung cancer. The material sequenced was tumor tissue, taken at baseline. The chain uses TRBV5-1 and TRBJ2-1, with a weak D call TRBD2 (6 bases). CDR3 sequence (DNA): TGCGCCAGCAGCCTCTCCGGGACTGGTTACAATGAGCAGTTCTTC. Translating it yields CASSLSGTGYNEQFF.